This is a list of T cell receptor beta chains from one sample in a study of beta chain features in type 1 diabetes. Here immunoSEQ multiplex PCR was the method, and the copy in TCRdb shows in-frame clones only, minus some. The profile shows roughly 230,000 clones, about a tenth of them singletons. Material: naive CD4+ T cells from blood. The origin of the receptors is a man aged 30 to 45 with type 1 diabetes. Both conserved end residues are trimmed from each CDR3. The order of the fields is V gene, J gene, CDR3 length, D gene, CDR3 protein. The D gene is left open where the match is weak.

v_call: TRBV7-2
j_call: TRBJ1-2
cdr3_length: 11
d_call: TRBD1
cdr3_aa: ASSLEGQYGYT

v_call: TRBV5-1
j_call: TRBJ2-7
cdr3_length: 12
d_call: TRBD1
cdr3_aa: ASSPGQGLYEQY

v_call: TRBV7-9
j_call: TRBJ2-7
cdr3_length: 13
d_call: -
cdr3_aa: ASSLLAGDTYEQY

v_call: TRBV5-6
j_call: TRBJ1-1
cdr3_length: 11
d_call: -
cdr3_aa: ASSLEGGTEAF

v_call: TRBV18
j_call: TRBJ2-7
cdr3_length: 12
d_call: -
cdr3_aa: ASSLHQDSYEQY

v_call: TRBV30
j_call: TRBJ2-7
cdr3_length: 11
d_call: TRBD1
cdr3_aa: AGTQGATYEQY

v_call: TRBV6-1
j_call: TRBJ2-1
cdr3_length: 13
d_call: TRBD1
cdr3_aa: ASSRGQGRYNEQF

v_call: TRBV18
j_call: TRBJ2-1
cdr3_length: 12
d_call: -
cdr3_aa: ASSPQAGAREQF

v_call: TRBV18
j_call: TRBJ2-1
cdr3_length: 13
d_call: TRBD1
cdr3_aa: ASSYDRVSYNEQF

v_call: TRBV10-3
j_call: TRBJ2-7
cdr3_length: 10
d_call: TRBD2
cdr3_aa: AIRPGGGEQY

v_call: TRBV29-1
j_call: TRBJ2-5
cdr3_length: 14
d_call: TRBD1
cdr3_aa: SVAGVWQGVGETQY

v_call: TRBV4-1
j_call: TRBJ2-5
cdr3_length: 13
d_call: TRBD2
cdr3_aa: ASRPRGLAIETQY

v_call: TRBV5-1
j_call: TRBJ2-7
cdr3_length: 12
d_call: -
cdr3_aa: ASSLAGGAYEQY